This TCR beta chain originates from a study of identical twins. General study results and limits: Surplus twin overlap in beta out-of-frame sequences was less pronounced.

MiXCR was run by TCRdb on the 5' RACE reads, yielding one entry per CDR3 protein. Of about 210,000 distinct CDR3 sequences in the sample, roughly a tenth are singletons; the top ten hold just over 5%. This clonotype came up a few times. Its target is unknown. V lost 6 bases and J lost 1; bases outside the gene matches: 2. The CDR3 totals 14 residues. The J gene is TRBJ2-5, the V gene TRBV12-3 or TRBV12-4; 10 positions agree with TRBD1. The sequence derives from a woman aged 18-29 years in good health. Sequenced material: memory (CD45RO+) T cells sorted from blood. CDR3 DNA: TGTGCCAGCAGGAGGACAGGGGGCCAAGAGACCCAGTACTTC. As protein: CASRRTGGQETQYF.